Below are 31 T cell receptor beta chains sequenced from a single sample in a study of blood T cell repertoires in COVID-19. Some clones are missing from TCRdb's copy, which holds only in-frame ones; the method was immunoSEQ multiplex PCR. The data show 2,500 or so clones, about nine tenths seen once. The sequencing input was peripheral blood. These receptor sequences come from a man aged 65 to 85 with active COVID-19.

The J gene is TRBJ1-2, the V gene TRBV9, with 7 nucleotides matching TRBD1. The V segment lost 3 bases and the J segment 7 bases; nucleotides outside the gene matches: 15. Germline V lookup: CDR1 SGDLS, CDR2 YYNGEE. The CDR3 totals 16 residues. CDR3 sequence: CASSAGTKQGQGGYTF. The CDR3 DNA follows: TGTGCCAGCAGCGCGGGGACCAAACAGGGGCAGGGTGGCTACACCTTC.

This clone has a handful of counts. V gene TRBV10-3 combines with J gene TRBJ1-2; 8 bases match TRBD1. Looked up from germline, CDR1 is ENHRY and CDR2 is SYGVKD. The CDR3 contains 16 residues. Losses at the gene ends were 4 bases for V and 2 bases for J; bases not matched to a gene: 9. The CDR3 bases are TGTGCCATCAGTGCGCCCCCGGGACAGGCAAACTATGGCTACACCTTC. The encoded protein is CAISAPPGQANYGYTF.

V gene TRBV6-1 combines with J gene TRBJ1-1; D might be TRBD1 (5 bases). V lost 2 bases, J lost 1 base, and 5 bases lay in between. Germline V gives CDR1 MNHNS, CDR2 SASEGT. The CDR3 spans 13 residues. CDR3 residues: CASSETGNTEAFF. The CDR3 bases are TGTGCCAGCAGTGAAACAGGGAACACTGAAGCTTTCTTT.

This clone came up once. The rearrangement joins TRBV4-1 to TRBJ1-4; D gene uncertain. V was cut by 0 bases and J by 6 bases, with 14 bases left in between. Germline loops: CDR1 MGHRA, CDR2 YSYEKL. The CDR3 contains 16 residues. CDR3: CASSQDPGSPYEKLFF. CDR3 bases: TGCGCCAGCAGCCAAGATCCCGGGTCTCCTTATGAAAAACTGTTTTTT.

The rearrangement links TRBV5-1 to TRBJ1-6; perhaps TRBD1 as D (6 bases). The ends were cut back, 4 bases at V and 8 bases at J, with 13 bases in the middle. Germline assignment: CDR1 SGHRS and CDR2 YFSETQ. This CDR3 has 14 residues. In nucleotides, the CDR3 is TGCGCCAGCAGCCTTACAGGGTCCGATTCACCCCTCCACTTT. Protein: CASSLTGSDSPLHF.

V gene TRBV7-9 combines with J gene TRBJ2-1, with 8 nucleotides matching TRBD2. Germline V gene data show CDR1 as SEHNR and CDR2 as FQNEAQ (reference sequence). There are 19 residues in the CDR3. V lost 4 bases and J lost 4; bases outside the gene matches: 18. CDR3 sequence reads: CASSSTGLDLRTSYNEQFF. The DNA of the CDR3 is TGTGCCAGCAGCTCAACGGGACTAGACCTCCGAACCTCTTACAATGAGCAGTTCTTC.

This clone was observed once. This chain links TRBV14 with TRBJ2-7; 10 nucleotides align to TRBD1. The CDR3 is made up of 14 amino acids. Germline V gene sequence: CDR1 SGHDN, CDR2 FVKESK. V dropped 3 bases and J dropped 6; count of bases not matched to a gene: 5. CDR3: CASSHGTGVGEQYF. As DNA, the CDR3 is TGTGCCAGCAGCCATGGGACAGGGGTGGGCGAGCAGTACTTC.

The chain has TRBV4-3 and TRBJ2-7; D is possibly TRBD2 (7 bases). Germline V gene sequence: CDR1 LGHNA, CDR2 YSLEER. V was pared by 5 bases and J by 5 bases, with 13 bases between. CDR3 length equals 13 residues. In nucleotides, the CDR3 is TGCGCCAGCAGCAGGGGGGGCCCGGACGAGCAGTACTTC. Its protein is CASSRGGPDEQYF.

The V gene is TRBV27, the J gene TRBJ2-3, with a possible D match to TRBD2 (5 bases). The V gene's germline CDR1 is MNHEY and CDR2 SMNVEV (reference sequence). The CDR3 extends over 14 amino acids. The V gene lost 5 bases and the J gene lost 6 bases, with 15 bases spanning the gap. The CDR3 spells CASSVSSPWDTQYF. The CDR3 DNA reads TGTGCCAGCAGTGTCTCTAGCCCTTGGGATACGCAGTATTTT.

This chain joins TRBV7-9 and TRBJ2-3; no reliable D call. The V end was cut by 5 bases, the J end by 7 bases, with 7 bases between. The CDR3 loop spans 11 amino acids. CDR1 is SEHNR, CDR2 FQNEAQ, per germline (reference sequence). CDR3 loop: CASSRVYTQYF. The CDR3 DNA is TGTGCCAGCAGCCGGGTGTATACGCAGTATTTT.

This chain connects TRBV14 to TRBJ2-3, with D uncertain. Germline CDR1 SGHDN, CDR2 FVKESK. This CDR3 is built from 13 residues. V was cut by 3 bases and J by 1 base, with 5 bases left in between. CDR3 protein: CASSHPGTDTQYF. CDR3 bases: TGTGCCAGCAGCCACCCAGGCACAGATACGCAGTATTTT.

The V gene is TRBV4-3, the J gene TRBJ2-3; 12 bases agree with TRBD2. After removal of 2 bases from V and 4 bases from J, the junction contained 1 base not matched to a gene. There are 15 residues in the CDR3. CDR1 is LGHNA and CDR2 is YSLEER in the germline V gene. The chain's CDR3 is CASSQRLAGADTQYF. The CDR3 bases are TGCGCCAGCAGCCAAAGACTAGCGGGGGCAGATACGCAGTATTTT.

The chain couples TRBV7-9 to TRBJ1-1; 7 bases map to TRBD1. The CDR3 loop spans 15 amino acids. Trimming took 5 bases from V and 3 from J; bases not matched to a gene: 9. Germline CDR1 SEHNR, CDR2 FQNEAQ (reference sequence). The CDR3 is CASSVSRQGDTEAFF. The CDR3 bases are TGTGCCAGCAGCGTAAGTCGACAGGGAGACACTGAAGCTTTCTTT.

The chain employs TRBV30 and TRBJ2-1; D is uncertain. Deletions cut 5 bases from V and 6 bases from J, with 8 bases between. Germline loops: CDR1 GTSNPN, CDR2 SVGIG (reference sequence). This CDR3 is built from 11 residues. The CDR3 DNA reads as TGTGCCTGGGCCGACTTCAATGAGCAGTTCTTC. Amino acid sequence: CAWADFNEQFF.

Here the CDR3 reads CASSLGLAGYNEQFF. The DNA of the CDR3 is TGTGCCAGCAGCTTAGGGCTAGCGGGGTACAATGAGCAGTTCTTC. The rearrangement joins TRBV11-1 to TRBJ2-1; 9 bases are shared with TRBD2. Germline V CDR1 and CDR2: SGHAT, FQDESV (reference sequence). Unmatched junction bases numbered 2, after V lost 1 base and J lost 4 bases. The CDR3 spans 15 residues.

The CDR3 is CASSPVRAKYSYNEQFF. CDR3 sequence (DNA): TGTGCCAGCTCACCTGTGCGGGCGAAATACTCCTACAATGAGCAGTTCTTC. This chain links TRBV18 with TRBJ2-1, with D possibly being TRBD2 (5 bases). This CDR3 contains 17 residues. The V end lost 3 bases, the J end lost 0 bases, and 15 bases lay between the germline ends. In germline, CDR1 is KGHSH, CDR2 LQKENI.

The gene calls are TRBV2 and TRBJ2-1; 10 nucleotides line up with TRBD1. This CDR3 region has 13 residues. Trimming cost V 7 bases and J 11 bases; bases outside gene matches: 8. In germline, CDR1 is SNHLY, CDR2 FYNNEI. The CDR3 reads CASNAGTGAQQFF. The DNA for the CDR3 is TGTGCCAGCAATGCTGGGACAGGGGCACAGCAGTTCTTC.

The gene calls are TRBV27 and TRBJ1-1, with TRBD1 matching 10 bases. The CDR3 contains 19 residues. Germline assignment: CDR1 MNHEY and CDR2 SMNVEV (reference sequence). V gave up 1 base and J gave up 0 bases; unmatched junction bases: 11. CDR3 coding DNA: TGTGCCAGCAGTTTATTTGGAACGCGACAGGGGGCCCTGAACACTGAAGCTTTCTTT. Its protein is CASSLFGTRQGALNTEAFF.

J is TRBJ2-5 and V is TRBV5-1; possibly TRBD1 for D (6 bases). The CDR3 spans 15 residues. The germline V and J ends were trimmed by 4 bases and 1 base, with 14 bases remaining between them. Germline V lookup: CDR1 SGHRS, CDR2 YFSETQ. Here the CDR3 DNA reads TGCGCCAGCAGCATGCTAAGAGGGGGCCAAGAGACCCAGTACTTC. Translating it yields CASSMLRGGQETQYF.

The V and J genes are TRBV5-4 and TRBJ1-1; D uncertain. The CDR3 consists of 14 residues. CDR1 is SGHNT and CDR2 is YYREEE in the germline V gene (reference sequence). Trimming left V 0 bases short and J 0 bases short, with 6 bases between. CDR3 DNA sequence: TGTGCCAGCAGCTTGGGCAGATTGAACACTGAAGCTTTCTTT. Translation: CASSLGRLNTEAFF.

This rearrangement joins TRBV5-1 to TRBJ2-1, with D tentatively TRBD1 (6 bases). V lost 0 bases to trimming and J lost 3 bases, with 10 bases between them. Looked up from germline, CDR1 is SGHRS and CDR2 is YFSETQ. The CDR3 is 15 residues long. The CDR3 spells CASSLGDTYYNEQFF. For the CDR3, the DNA is TGCGCCAGCAGCTTGGGGGACACCTACTACAATGAGCAGTTCTTC.

This chain's CDR3 is CASKGEYEQYF. The CDR3 bases are TGTGCCAGCAAAGGGGAATACGAGCAGTACTTC. V usage is TRBV2 and J usage is TRBJ2-7; TRBD1 is a possible D gene (5 bases). The length of the CDR3 is 11 residues. Trimming removed 7 bases at V and 4 bases at J, with 8 bases between. CDR1 is SNHLY, CDR2 FYNNEI, per germline.

The chain uses TRBV6-2 or TRBV6-3 and TRBJ1-5; 11 bases fit TRBD1. Trimming at V came to 6 bases and at J to 6 bases, leaving 13 bases not matched to a gene. There are 17 residues in the CDR3. Germline V gene lookup returns CDR1 MNHEY and CDR2 SVGEGT. The CDR3 loop reads CASSPREGQGVSQPQHF. The CDR3, as DNA: TGTGCCAGCAGCCCGCGGGAGGGACAGGGGGTCAGTCAGCCCCAGCATTTT.

The chain couples TRBV29-1 to TRBJ1-1; possibly TRBD1 for D (5 bases). This CDR3 has 15 amino acids. V was cut by 6 bases and J by 1 base, with 18 bases left in between. From germline, CDR1 is SQVTM and CDR2 ANQGSEA. The CDR3 sequence: CSVSRGGNRNTEAFF. Here the CDR3 DNA reads TGCAGCGTCTCGAGGGGAGGAAACCGGAACACTGAAGCTTTCTTT.

The V call is TRBV28, the J call TRBJ1-1, with D tentatively TRBD1 (6 bases). This CDR3 comprises 15 residues. The V and J ends lost 6 bases and 10 bases respectively, with 24 bases between them. Germline assignment: CDR1 MDHEN and CDR2 SYDVKM. CDR3 region: CASSLGDIRPKGAFF. The CDR3 bases are TGTGCCAGCAGCCTGGGGGACATACGGCCAAAGGGAGCTTTCTTT.

The sample holds one count of this clone. The chain links TRBV10-3 to TRBJ2-7; possibly TRBD2 for D (5 bases). Germline V gene sequence: CDR1 ENHRY, CDR2 SYGVKD. Trimming shortened V by 6 bases and J by 6 bases, and 15 bases separated the two germline ends. The CDR3 covers 13 residues. As DNA, the CDR3 is TGTGCCATCAGGACTTTTTCGGGGAGCGAGCAGTACTTC. Its translation is CAIRTFSGSEQYF.

The chain recombines TRBV6-5 with TRBJ2-5, with a possible D match to TRBD1 (6 bases). Deletions cut 7 bases from V and 5 bases from J, with 17 bases between. The CDR3 is made up of 14 amino acids. Germline V CDR1 and CDR2: MNHEY, SVGAGI. CDR3 nucleotides: TGTGCCAGCAATCCAGGGGTCAGTGGGGAGACCCAGTACTTC. Its protein is CASNPGVSGETQYF.

This clone was observed a few times. The chain couples TRBV4-1 to TRBJ1-1; D perhaps matches TRBD1 (6 bases). From germline, CDR1 is MGHRA and CDR2 YSYEKL. The V and J ends lost 2 bases and 1 base respectively, with 8 bases between them. The CDR3 runs to 14 residues. CDR3 sequence: CASSQPGQNTEAFF. The DNA for the CDR3 is TGCGCCAGCAGCCAACCGGGACAGAACACTGAAGCTTTCTTT.

The rearrangement uses TRBV2 and TRBJ2-7, with D unclear. V gave up 7 bases and J gave up 5 bases, with 21 bases separating them. The germline CDR1 and CDR2 sequences are SNHLY and FYNNEI. The CDR3 is 15 residues long. The CDR3 spells CASISLWAVVNEQYF. The CDR3 nucleotides read TGTGCCAGCATCTCCCTATGGGCCGTCGTGAACGAGCAGTACTTC.

This chain joins TRBV2 and TRBJ1-1; TRBD1 is a possible D gene (5 bases). Looked up from germline, CDR1 is SNHLY and CDR2 is FYNNEI. V was trimmed by 4 bases and J by 2 bases, leaving 5 bases between them. The CDR3 covers 12 residues. The CDR3 reads CASSGGNTEAFF. For the CDR3, the DNA is TGTGCCAGCAGTGGGGGCAACACTGAAGCTTTCTTT.

Here the CDR3 DNA reads TGTGCCAGCAGCGCGGGACTAGCTTCAGAGTTCCAGTACTTC. It encodes CASSAGLASEFQYF. The J gene is TRBJ2-5, the V gene TRBV2, with TRBD2 matching over 9 bases. There are 14 residues in the CDR3. Germline trimming cut 6 bases from V and 10 bases from J; bases unmatched to any gene: 12. CDR1 and CDR2 (germline): SNHLY, FYNNEI.